Only a few counts were recorded for the clone carrying this TCR beta chain. What it binds is not known. The data originate from a study of beta chain features in type 1 diabetes. Study findings and constraints: Whatever favoring of shorter templates PCR might show would apply equally to patients and controls. Among all four CD4+ subsets, Type 1 diabetes patients had TCRB CDR3s that were moderately but significantly shorter. Fewer junction insertions and more nucleotide deletions appeared in type 1 diabetes patients.

This CDR3 is built from 13 residues. Trimming took 1 base from V and 10 from J; bases not matched to a gene: 4. The germline CDR1 and CDR2 sequences are LNHDA and SQIVND (reference sequence). The isolated RNA, all of it, was reverse transcribed, so expressed TCRB transcripts were what got sequenced. Naive, central memory and regulatory T cell samples produced a mean of approximately 4 million reads. Assay used: immunoSEQ multiplex PCR; TCRdb lists only in-frame clones, some missing. The sample records 150,000 to 200,000 clones, roughly 10% being singletons. The chain carries TRBV19 and TRBJ2-1, with 7 bases that match TRBD2. The TCR was taken from a woman aged 25 to 45 with type 1 diabetes. The specimen sequenced was central memory CD4+ T cells from blood. The CDR3 region is CASSIGPAGEQFF. Here the CDR3 DNA reads TGTGCCAGTAGTATAGGTCCAGCGGGAGAGCAGTTCTTC.